This T cell receptor (beta chain) stems from a study of identical twins. One entry per CDR3 protein results from TCRdb running MiXCR on the 5' RACE reads. The sample has around 1.7 million distinct CDR3 sequences, roughly a third seen once. Germline V gene data show CDR1 as MNHNS and CDR2 as SASEGT. CDR3 length equals 14 residues. The V call is TRBV6-1, the J call TRBJ2-1, with 8 nucleotides matching TRBD2. The J call is in doubt because the DNA end fits TRBJ2-7 better. The source material was cord blood. The receptor was derived from a newborn girl in good health. In nucleotides, the CDR3 is TGTGCCAGCAGACGGGGGGGGCTCTACAATGAGCAGTACTTC. This gives the protein CASRRGGLYNEQYF.